The rows below give T cell receptor beta chains drawn from one sample of a study of shared clonotypes between healthy human individuals. Clones were read by immunoSEQ multiplex PCR, and TCRdb kept only the in-frame ones, dropping some. Altogether hundreds of thousands of clones are present, 55% to 75% being singletons, with the ten largest covering less than 2%. Specimen: memory CD4+ T cells sorted from blood. These TCRs come from a woman between 25 and 40 years old in good health. Both conserved end residues are part of each CDR3. The D gene is left open where the match is weak. Clone size is shown for a subset of rows, as once, few, many or a class of expanded clone.

D gene,J gene,clone size,V gene,CDR3 protein,CDR3 DNA
.,TRBJ1-1,.,TRBV2,CASSVVGMATEAFF,TGTGCCAGCAGTGTGGTGGGGATGGCCACTGAAGCTTTCTTT
TRBD2,TRBJ2-1,.,TRBV6-1,CASSQTSGSFHEQFF,TGTGCCAGCTCACAAACTAGCGGGAGTTTTCATGAGCAGTTCTTC
TRBD1,TRBJ1-4,.,TRBV5-1,CASSLGDRDGEKLFF,TGCGCCAGCAGCCTGGGGGACAGGGATGGTGAAAAACTGTTTTTT
.,TRBJ2-2,few,TRBV29-1,CSVEDRRLGELFF,TGCAGCGTTGAAGATCGACGGCTCGGGGAGCTGTTTTTT
.,TRBJ2-2,.,TRBV5-4,CASSTSVARDTGELFF,TGTGCCAGCAGCACTTCCGTGGCCCGGGACACCGGGGAGCTGTTTTTT
TRBD1,TRBJ1-1,.,TRBV19,CASSMRGGHGGTEAFF,TGTGCCAGTAGTATGAGAGGGGGCCACGGGGGCACTGAAGCTTTCTTT
.,TRBJ2-3,.,TRBV5-4,CASSRGSGSTDTQYF,TGTGCCAGCAGCCGGGGAAGCGGGAGCACAGATACGCAGTATTTT
.,TRBJ2-7,.,TRBV5-1,CASSLYDPSSYEQYF,TGCGCCAGCAGCTTATACGACCCATCCTCCTACGAGCAGTACTTC
TRBD2,TRBJ2-1,.,TRBV9,CASSAPIGREGNNEQFF,TGTGCCAGCAGCGCTCCGATTGGGCGGGAGGGCAATAATGAGCAGTTCTTC
TRBD2,TRBJ2-1,.,TRBV4-1,CASSQERGLAGGPGYNEQFF,TGCGCCAGCAGCCAAGAAAGGGGACTAGCGGGAGGGCCTGGGTACAATGAGCAGTTCTTC
TRBD1,TRBJ1-1,.,TRBV29-1,CSYRGGAAEAFF,TGCAGCTACAGGGGGGGGGCGGCTGAAGCTTTCTTT
TRBD2,TRBJ2-7,many,TRBV7-2,CASSSREAHEQYF,TGTGCCAGCAGCTCGCGGGAGGCGCACGAGCAGTACTTC
TRBD2,TRBJ2-5,.,TRBV29-1,CSVGGLAGVETQYF,TGCAGCGTTGGGGGACTAGCGGGAGTAGAGACCCAGTACTTC
.,TRBJ2-2,.,TRBV12-5,CASGSRGGDTGELFF,TGTGCTAGTGGTTCGAGGGGCGGGGACACCGGGGAGCTGTTTTTT
TRBD2,TRBJ2-7,many,TRBV5-6,CASSSASGSSYEQYF,TGTGCCAGCAGTTCAGCTAGCGGGAGTTCTTACGAGCAGTACTTC
.,TRBJ1-3,.,TRBV19,CASAPADLSGNTIYF,TGTGCCAGTGCCCCGGCGGACCTCTCTGGAAACACCATATATTTT
.,TRBJ2-1,many,TRBV7-6,CASSLAVWEGQGEQFF,TGTGCCAGCAGCTTAGCGGTCTGGGAGGGCCAGGGGGAGCAGTTCTTC
.,TRBJ2-2,once,TRBV7-9,CASIIGGVTTGELFF,TGTGCCAGCATTATAGGGGGAGTGACCACCGGGGAGCTGTTTTTT
.,TRBJ2-5,.,TRBV15,CATRTAGGSQETQYF,TGTGCCACCAGAACCGCCGGGGGAAGCCAAGAGACCCAGTACTTC
.,TRBJ2-1,.,TRBV5-1,CASSLGQGEADEQFF,TGCGCCAGCAGCTTGGGCCAGGGGGAGGCCGATGAGCAGTTCTTC
TRBD1,TRBJ1-1,.,TRBV2,CASSRYSTGAPEAFF,TGTGCCAGCAGTCGCTATTCGACAGGGGCCCCAGAAGCTTTCTTT
.,TRBJ2-7,.,TRBV14,CASSQEPYEQYF,TGTGCCAGCAGCCAGGAACCCTACGAGCAGTACTTC
TRBD1,TRBJ1-4,.,TRBV27,CASSSGQGFEKLFF,TGTGCCAGCAGTTCCGGACAGGGTTTTGAAAAACTGTTTTTT
.,TRBJ1-2,few,TRBV27,CASSRRWGGAGYGYTF,TGTGCCAGCAGTCGACGCTGGGGGGGCGCGGGCTATGGCTACACCTTC
.,TRBJ1-3,few,TRBV11-1,CASSARDVGNTIYF,TGTGCCAGCAGCGCGCGGGACGTTGGAAACACCATATATTTT